The rows below give T cell receptor beta chains drawn from one sample of a study of shared clonotypes between healthy human individuals. Generated by immunoSEQ multiplex PCR, the TCRdb table keeps only in-frame clones and is missing some. The sample holds roughly 1.5 million clones, 95% to 99% seen once. Material for sequencing was naive CD4+ T cells sorted from blood. The receptors here all came from a man aged 25-45 years in good health. CDR3s include the opening cysteine and the closing phenylalanine or tryptophan. The D gene is left open where the match is weak. Rows may omit the clone size; those that give it use once, few, many or a size class.

J gene	clone size	V gene	D gene	CDR3 DNA	CDR3 protein
TRBJ2-5	NA	TRBV9	TRBD1	TGTGCCAGCAGCGCGACGACAGGGCTTCCCCAAGAGACCCAGTACTTC	CASSATTGLPQETQYF
TRBJ2-1	NA	TRBV18	TRBD1	TGTGCCAGCTCACCACCGAAAAGGACAGGCGGGTTTTTCAATGAGCAGTTCTTC	CASSPPKRTGGFFNEQFF
TRBJ2-7	NA	TRBV5-1	TRBD1	TGCGCCAGCAGCCCGCGGGACAGGACCTTATGGCACGAGCAGTACTTC	CASSPRDRTLWHEQYF
TRBJ2-3	NA	TRBV10-3	NA	TGTGCCATCAGTGAAGCGTCGGACACGCAGTATTTT	CAISEASDTQYF
TRBJ2-3	NA	TRBV21-1	NA	TGTGCCAGCAGCAATAGCGGGACAAGCACAGATACGCAGTATTTT	CASSNSGTSTDTQYF
TRBJ2-7	NA	TRBV11-2	NA	TGTGCCAGCAGCCCCCCCCTGGATGCCTACGAGCAGTACTTC	CASSPPLDAYEQYF
TRBJ1-2	NA	TRBV18	NA	TGTGCCAGCTCACCCATACGCGCAGGCCCAGATGGCTACACCTTC	CASSPIRAGPDGYTF
TRBJ2-5	NA	TRBV9	NA	TGTGCCAGCAGCCCCCCTCAAGTAGGAGGGAGTGAGACCCAGTACTTC	CASSPPQVGGSETQYF
TRBJ2-2	NA	TRBV9	NA	TGTGCCAGCAGCGTAGTAGGAAGGGACACCGGGGAGCTGTTTTTT	CASSVVGRDTGELFF
TRBJ2-2	NA	TRBV2	TRBD1	TGTGCCAGCAGTCAGGACAGGGCGGACACCGGGGAGCTGTTTTTT	CASSQDRADTGELFF
TRBJ2-7	NA	TRBV11-2	NA	TGTGCCAGCAGCCCCAGGCAGAGCTACGAGCAGTACTTC	CASSPRQSYEQYF
TRBJ1-2	NA	TRBV5-1	NA	TGCGCCAGCAGCTTGGACAGGACGATGGCTTGGGGCTACACCTTC	CASSLDRTMAWGYTF
TRBJ1-2	NA	TRBV6-1	NA	TGTGCCAGCAGACGAGGACCCCGGGACGACTATGGCTACACCTTC	CASRRGPRDDYGYTF
TRBJ2-7	NA	TRBV7-8	NA	TGTGCCAGCAGCTTTGTAAGGCAGAGCTACGAGCAGTACTTC	CASSFVRQSYEQYF
TRBJ1-5	NA	TRBV27	NA	TGTGCCAGCACTAAAAGGCATGGTCAGCCCCAGCATTTT	CASTKRHGQPQHF
TRBJ2-7	NA	TRBV28	TRBD2	TGTGCCAGCAGTCTAGCGGGGGGGAACTACGAGCAGTACTTC	CASSLAGGNYEQYF
TRBJ2-1	NA	TRBV5-4	NA	TGTGCCAGCACCTTATCGGGTAGCTCCTACAATGAGCAGTTCTTC	CASTLSGSSYNEQFF
TRBJ1-4	NA	TRBV5-5	NA	TGTGCCAGCAGCTTGGTGGGGCAGACGAATGAAAAACTGTTTTTT	CASSLVGQTNEKLFF
TRBJ2-7	once	TRBV7-6	TRBD2	TGTGCCAGCAGCTTAACTAGCGGGAGATTATACGAGCAGTACTTC	CASSLTSGRLYEQYF
TRBJ2-3	NA	TRBV7-8	NA	TGTGCCAGCAGCCTTAATATAGTGGCTACGCAGTATTTT	CASSLNIVATQYF
TRBJ2-7	NA	TRBV28	TRBD2	TGTGCCAGCACGGGACTACCCTCCTACGAGCAGTACTTC	CASTGLPSYEQYF
TRBJ2-5	once	TRBV7-6	NA	TGTGCCAGCAGCAGACCCCAGAGAGAGACCCAGTACTTC	CASSRPQRETQYF
TRBJ1-2	NA	TRBV14	NA	TGTGCCAGCAGCCAAGATCGTTCCCCGCTGTTAACAGTAAACTATGGCTACACCTTC	CASSQDRSPLLTVNYGYTF